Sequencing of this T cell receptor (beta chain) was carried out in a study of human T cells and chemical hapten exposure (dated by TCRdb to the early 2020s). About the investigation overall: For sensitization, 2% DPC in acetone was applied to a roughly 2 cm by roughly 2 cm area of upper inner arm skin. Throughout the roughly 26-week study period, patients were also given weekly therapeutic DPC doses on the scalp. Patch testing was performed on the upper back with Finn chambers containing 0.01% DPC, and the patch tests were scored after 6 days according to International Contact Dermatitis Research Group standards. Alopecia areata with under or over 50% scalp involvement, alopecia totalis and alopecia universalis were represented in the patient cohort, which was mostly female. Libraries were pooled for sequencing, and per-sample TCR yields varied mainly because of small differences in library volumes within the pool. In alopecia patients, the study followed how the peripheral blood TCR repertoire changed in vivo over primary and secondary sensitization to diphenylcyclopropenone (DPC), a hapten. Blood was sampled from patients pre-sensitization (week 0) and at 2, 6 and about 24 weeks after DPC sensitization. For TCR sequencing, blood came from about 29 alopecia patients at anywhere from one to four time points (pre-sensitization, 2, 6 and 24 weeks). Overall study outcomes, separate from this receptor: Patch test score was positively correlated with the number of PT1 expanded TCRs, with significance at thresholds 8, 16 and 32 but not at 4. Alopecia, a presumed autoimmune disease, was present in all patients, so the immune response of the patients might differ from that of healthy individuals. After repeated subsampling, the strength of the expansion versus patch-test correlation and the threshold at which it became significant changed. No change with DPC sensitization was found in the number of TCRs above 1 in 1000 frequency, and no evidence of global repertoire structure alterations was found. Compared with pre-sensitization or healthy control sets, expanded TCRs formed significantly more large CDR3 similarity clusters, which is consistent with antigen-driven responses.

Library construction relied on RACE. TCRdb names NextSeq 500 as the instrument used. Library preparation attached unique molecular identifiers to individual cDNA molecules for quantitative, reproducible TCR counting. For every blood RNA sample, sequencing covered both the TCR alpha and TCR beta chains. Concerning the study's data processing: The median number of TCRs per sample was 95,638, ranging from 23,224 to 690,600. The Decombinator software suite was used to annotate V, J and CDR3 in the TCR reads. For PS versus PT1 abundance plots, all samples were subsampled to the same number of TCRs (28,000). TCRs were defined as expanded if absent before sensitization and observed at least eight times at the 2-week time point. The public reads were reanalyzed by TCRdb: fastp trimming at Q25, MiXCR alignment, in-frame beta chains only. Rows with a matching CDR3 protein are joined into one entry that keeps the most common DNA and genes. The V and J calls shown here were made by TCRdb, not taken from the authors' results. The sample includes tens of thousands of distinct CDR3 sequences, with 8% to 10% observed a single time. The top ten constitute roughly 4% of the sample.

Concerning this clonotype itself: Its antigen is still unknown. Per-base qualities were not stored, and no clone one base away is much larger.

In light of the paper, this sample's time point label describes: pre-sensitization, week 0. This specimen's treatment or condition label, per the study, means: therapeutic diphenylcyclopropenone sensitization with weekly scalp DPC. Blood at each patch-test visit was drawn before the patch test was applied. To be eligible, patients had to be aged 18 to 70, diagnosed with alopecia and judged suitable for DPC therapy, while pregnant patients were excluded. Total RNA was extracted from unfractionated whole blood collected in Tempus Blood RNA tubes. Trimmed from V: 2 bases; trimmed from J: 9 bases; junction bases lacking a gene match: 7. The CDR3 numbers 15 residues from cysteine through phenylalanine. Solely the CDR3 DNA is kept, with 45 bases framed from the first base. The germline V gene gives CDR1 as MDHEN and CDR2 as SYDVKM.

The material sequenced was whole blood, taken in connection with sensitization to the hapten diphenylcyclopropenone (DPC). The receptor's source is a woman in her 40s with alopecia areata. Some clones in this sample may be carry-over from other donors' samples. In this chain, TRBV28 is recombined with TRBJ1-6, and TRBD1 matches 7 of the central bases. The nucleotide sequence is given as TGTGCCAGCAGTTTAAACAGGGGTTTGGTTTCACCCCTCCACTTT. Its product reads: CASSLNRGLVSPLHF.